This T cell receptor beta chain was found in a study of blood T cell repertoires in COVID-19. Germline trimming cut 1 base from V and 8 bases from J; bases unmatched to any gene: 13. The CDR3 extends over 17 amino acids. CDR1 is MGHRA, CDR2 YSYEKL, per germline. Original processing methods: Counts of nucleated cells, estimated from reference gene primer amplification, were obtained. Profiled with immunoSEQ multiplex PCR; TCRdb holds only in-frame clones, not every one. That table supplies the V and J calls and clone size; D and trimming were determined from the DNA. The repertoire holds around 170,000 clones, under 85% seen once, with 5.5% to 7.5% in the top ten.

This chain connects TRBV4-1 to TRBJ2-1, with 8 bases that match TRBD2. This clonotype was obtained from a woman in her thirties or forties with acute or convalescent COVID-19. The specimen sequenced was peripheral blood. CDR3 sequence: CASSQGGLGGAADEQFF. Written as DNA, the CDR3 is TGCGCCAGCAGCCAAGGAGGGCTCGGGGGGGCCGCGGATGAGCAGTTCTTC.